The 10 T cell receptor beta chains reported below all come from one sample, sequenced in a study of post-analysis software for immune sequencing data. cDNA libraries for TCR beta contained unique molecular identifiers. MiXCR, applied by TCRdb to the PCR reads, yields one record per CDR3 protein. The sample shows 350,000 to 500,000 distinct CDR3 sequences, approximately 38% of them seen only once. These receptors have no known antigen. Study-wide findings and caveats: Patients had higher frequencies than controls of roughly five TRBV segments, including TRBV5-6, TRBV5-1 and TRBV20-1.

Material for sequencing was blood. These receptors originate from a girl aged 2-10 years with multiple sclerosis.

The chain links TRBV20-1 to TRBJ2-7, with TRBD2 matching over 9 bases. The CDR3 has 13 amino acids. V was pared by 2 bases and J by 3 bases, with 2 bases of the junction left unmatched. Germline V gene lookup returns CDR1 DFQATT and CDR2 SNEGSKA (reference sequence). The DNA for the CDR3 is TGCAGTGCTAGATTAGCGGGAGTCTACGAGCAGTACTTC. This gives the protein CSARLAGVYEQYF.

V is TRBV7-2 and J is TRBJ2-1; 15 bases are a match to TRBD2. CDR3 length: 19 amino acids. Germline-derived CDR1 and CDR2 are SGHTA and FQGNSA. Germline trimming cut 1 base from V and 6 bases from J; bases unmatched to any gene: 10. The CDR3 coding sequence is TGTGCCAGCAGCTTAGGGGGGGACAGGGGACTAGCGGGAGGCAATGAGCAGTTCTTC. Its protein product is CASSLGGDRGLAGGNEQFF.

In its sample, this clonotype was seen many times. V usage is TRBV12-3 or TRBV12-4 and J usage is TRBJ1-1; tentative D call: TRBD1 (6 bases). The CDR3 loop spans 14 amino acids. The V gene lost 2 bases and the J gene lost 6 bases, with 13 bases spanning the gap. Here the CDR3 reads CASSLLGALAEAFF. CDR3 coding DNA: TGTGCCAGCAGTTTATTGGGGGCACTCGCTGAAGCTTTCTTT.

This clonotype was recorded a few times. The rearrangement links TRBV7-3 to TRBJ2-1, with D maybe TRBD1 (6 bases). CDR3 length equals 13 residues. Trimming removed 0 bases from V and 7 bases from J, with 7 bases in between. The germline gives CDR1 SGHTA, CDR2 FQGTGA. The CDR3 protein is CASSLTDSNEQFF. The CDR3 DNA follows: TGTGCCAGCAGCTTAACGGACAGTAATGAGCAGTTCTTC.

This chain connects TRBV29-1 to TRBJ2-1; 10 nucleotides match TRBD2. J lost 9 bases, V lost 8 bases, and 10 bases had no gene match. CDR1 is SQVTM and CDR2 is ANQGSEA in the germline V gene. This CDR3 is 13 amino acids long. DNA for the CDR3: TGCAGCACCTACACTAGCGGGAATATTGAGCAGTTCTTC. Translation gives CSTYTSGNIEQFF.

The chain carries TRBV10-3 and TRBJ2-1; TRBD2 matches 14 bases. The CDR3 covers 16 residues. Germline V gives CDR1 ENHRY, CDR2 SYGVKD. The J segment lost 10 bases and the V segment lost 6 bases, leaving 11 bases of the junction unmatched. The DNA for the CDR3 is TGTGCCATCAGCAAGACCGGGACTAGCGGGAGTGGGGAGCAGTTCTTC. Protein product: CAISKTGTSGSGEQFF.

This chain links TRBV6-1 with TRBJ1-5, with unresolved D. CDR1 MNHNS and CDR2 SASEGT come from the germline V gene. This CDR3 comprises 15 residues. Trimming stripped 3 bases from V and 0 bases from J, with 9 bases between. Written as DNA, the CDR3 is TGTGCCAGCAGTGATCTACTTTATAGCAATCAGCCCCAGCATTTT. This gives the protein CASSDLLYSNQPQHF.

This clonotype was seen only a few times. This sequence joins TRBV14 and TRBJ1-2, with no clear D. The CDR3 covers 14 residues. Germline-derived CDR1 and CDR2 are SGHDN and FVKESK. Trimming cost V 0 bases and J 2 bases, with 7 bases left between them. The CDR3 here is CASSQEQSNYGYTF. The CDR3 bases are TGTGCCAGCAGCCAAGAACAGTCGAACTATGGCTACACCTTC.

The V and J genes are TRBV6-6 and TRBJ2-7; D gene ambiguous. V was cut by 0 bases and J by 3 bases, with 9 bases left in between. Germline V CDR1 and CDR2: MNHNY, SVGAGI (reference sequence). This CDR3 has 14 amino acids. As DNA, the CDR3 is TGTGCCAGCAGTTACTCGAGGACGAGCTACGAGCAGTACTTC. Amino acids: CASSYSRTSYEQYF.

The chain is built from TRBV29-1 and TRBJ1-4, with D possibly matching TRBD1 (5 bases). The germline V gene has CDR1 SQVTM and CDR2 ANQGSEA. The CDR3 totals 14 residues. V lost 4 bases and J lost 8, with 17 bases in between. CDR3 in amino acids: CSVGVGTRREKLFF. The CDR3 DNA is TGCAGCGTTGGGGTGGGGACCCGTAGAGAAAAACTGTTTTTT.